This T cell receptor (beta chain) was profiled in a study of cytomegalovirus exposure and HLA in healthy donors. The CDR3 consists of 15 residues. V lost 6 bases and J lost 2, with 16 bases in between. Germline V CDR1 and CDR2: SGHRS, YFSETQ. The PCR ran on 60 Vbeta and 13 Jbeta primers. Measured with immunoSEQ multiplex PCR; TCRdb has only the in-frame clones, and not every one. The sample carries 120,000 or so clones, roughly a tenth recorded once. Study-wide points: It was reported that TCR beta sequences correctly inferred the HLA-A and HLA-B alleles for most subjects. One variant, a missense change in DCLRE1C, was linked in a later analysis to TCR beta V- and J-gene trimming.

For this clone: What it recognizes is unknown.

V gene TRBV5-1 combines with J gene TRBJ2-3; TRBD1 is a possible D gene (5 bases). The sample was PBMCs. The source is a young woman in good health and CMV-seropositive. CDR3 bases: TGCGCCAGCACCCTTCAGGGAAAGATCACAGATACGCAGTATTTT. This translates into CASTLQGKITDTQYF.